This TCR beta chain was captured in a study of vaccination effects on CD4 cells after COVID-19. The assay was immunoSEQ multiplex PCR, and TCRdb's table has in-frame clones only and misses some. The sample yields about 31,000 clones, approximately 68% seen once. This clone was counted between two and nine times. Its antigen is not known. With 1 base clipped from V and 7 bases from J, the junction kept 3 bases outside the gene matches. The germline CDR1 and CDR2 sequences are LGHDT and YNNKEL (reference sequence). The CDR3 totals 13 residues. Within the ViraFEST assay, antigen-specific CD4+ T cells underwent expansion with viral peptide pools prior to sequencing. Investigators separated out CD4+ T cells once 9 to 11 days of culture had passed.

Sequenced here: CD4+ T cells from PBMCs cultured with HCoV-229E spike peptides, sampled before COVID-19 vaccination. The chain recombines TRBV3-1 (or the pseudogene TRBV3-2) with TRBJ1-1; 7 bases are a match to TRBD1. The source of this sequence is a human donor who received a COVID-19 vaccine. The CDR3 DNA sequence: TGTGCCAGCAGCCAAGCAGGGGGTAATGAAGCTTTCTTT. Amino acid sequence: CASSQAGGNEAFF.